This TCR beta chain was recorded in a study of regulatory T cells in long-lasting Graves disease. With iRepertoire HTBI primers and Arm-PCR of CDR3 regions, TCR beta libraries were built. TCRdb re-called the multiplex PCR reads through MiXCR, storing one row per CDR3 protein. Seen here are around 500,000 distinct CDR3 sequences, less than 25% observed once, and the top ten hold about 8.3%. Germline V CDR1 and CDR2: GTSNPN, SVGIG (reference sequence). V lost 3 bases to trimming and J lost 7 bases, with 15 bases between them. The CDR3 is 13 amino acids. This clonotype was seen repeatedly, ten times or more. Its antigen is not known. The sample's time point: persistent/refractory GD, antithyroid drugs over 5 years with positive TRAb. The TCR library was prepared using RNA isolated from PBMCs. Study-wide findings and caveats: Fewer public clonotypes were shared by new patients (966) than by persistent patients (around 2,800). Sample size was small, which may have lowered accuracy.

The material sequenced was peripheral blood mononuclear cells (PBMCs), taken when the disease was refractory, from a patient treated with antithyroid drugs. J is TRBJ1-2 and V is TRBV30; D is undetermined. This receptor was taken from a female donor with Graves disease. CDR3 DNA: TGTGCCTGGAGCGCGGCCCTGCACGGTGGCTACACCTTC. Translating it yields CAWSAALHGGYTF. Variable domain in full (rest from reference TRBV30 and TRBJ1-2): SQTIHQWPATLVQPVGSPLSLECTVEGTSNPNLYWYRQAAGRGLQLLFYSVGIGQISSEVPQNLSASRPQDRQFILSSKKLLLSDSGFYLCAWSAALHGGYTFGSGTRLTVV.